The clone carrying this T cell receptor beta chain appeared once. The sample is drawn from a study of blood T cell repertoires in COVID-19. The method was immunoSEQ multiplex PCR; TCRdb's version includes in-frame clones alone and lacks a portion of them. The sample has under 250,000 clones; about 82% are singletons. Across about two dozen US areas, participants ranged in age from roughly 18 to 95 years. Germline assignment: CDR1 SNHLY and CDR2 FYNNEI. CDR3 length: 16 residues. V shed 5 bases and J shed 0 bases, with 16 bases lying between them. The chain carries TRBV2 and TRBJ1-2; tentative D call: TRBD1 (6 bases). Source material: PBMCs or T cells enriched from blood (not recorded which). The clonotype was recovered from a woman aged 50 to 65 with acute COVID-19. The CDR3 nucleotides read TGTGCCAGCAGTCGAAGAGAACAGGGCTCTAACTATGGCTACACCTTC. This codes for CASSRREQGSNYGYTF.